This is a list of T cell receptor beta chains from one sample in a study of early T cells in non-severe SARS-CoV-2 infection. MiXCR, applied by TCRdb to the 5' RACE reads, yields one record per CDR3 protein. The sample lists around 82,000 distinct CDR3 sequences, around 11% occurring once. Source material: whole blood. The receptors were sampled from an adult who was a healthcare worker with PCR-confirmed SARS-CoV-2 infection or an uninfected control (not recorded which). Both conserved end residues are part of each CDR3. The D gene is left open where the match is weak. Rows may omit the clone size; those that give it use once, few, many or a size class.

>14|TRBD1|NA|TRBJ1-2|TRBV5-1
CASSQGQGADGYTF
TGCGCCAGCAGCCAGGGACAGGGGGCGGATGGCTACACCTTC
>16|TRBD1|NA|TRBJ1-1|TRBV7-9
CASSSQGGGAHTEAFF
TGTGCCAGCAGCTCCCAGGGGGGGGGCGCGCACACTGAAGCTTTCTTT
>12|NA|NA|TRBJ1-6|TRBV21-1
CASSKGGPLLHF
TGTGCCAGCAGCAAAGGAGGGCCTTTACTCCACTTT
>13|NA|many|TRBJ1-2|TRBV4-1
CASSQDMYYGYTF
TGCGCCAGCAGCCAAGATATGTACTATGGCTACACCTTC
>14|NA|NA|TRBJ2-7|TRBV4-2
CASSQSNRRYEQYF
TGTGCCAGCAGCCAGAGTAACCGACGCTACGAGCAGTACTTC
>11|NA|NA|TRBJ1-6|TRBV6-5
CASRGDSPLHF
TGTGCCAGCCGCGGGGATTCACCCCTCCACTTT
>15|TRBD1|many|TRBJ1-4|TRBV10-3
CAISDRGTVNEKLFF
TGTGCCATCAGTGATAGGGGGACAGTGAATGAAAAACTGTTTTTT
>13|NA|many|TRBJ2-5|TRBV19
CASSARRGETQYF
TGTGCCAGTAGTGCTCGGAGGGGGGAGACCCAGTACTTC
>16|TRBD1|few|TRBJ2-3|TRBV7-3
CASSPGTGARGDTQYF
TGTGCCAGCAGCCCGGGGACAGGGGCGAGGGGAGATACGCAGTATTTT
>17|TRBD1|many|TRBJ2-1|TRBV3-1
CASSQAGTGRVYNEQFF
TGTGCCAGCAGCCAAGCCGGGACAGGCCGGGTGTACAATGAGCAGTTCTTC
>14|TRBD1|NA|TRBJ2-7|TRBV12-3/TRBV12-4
CASSFGTVPYEQYF
TGTGCCAGCAGTTTTGGGACAGTTCCCTACGAGCAGTACTTC
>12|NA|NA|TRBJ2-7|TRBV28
CASTSGVYEQYF
TGTGCCAGCACTTCGGGGGTCTACGAGCAGTACTTC
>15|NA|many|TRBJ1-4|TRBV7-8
CASSFDPWANEKLFF
TGTGCCAGCAGCTTCGACCCTTGGGCTAATGAAAAACTGTTTTTT
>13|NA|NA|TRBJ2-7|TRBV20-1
CSARAAGAYEQYF
TGCAGTGCTAGAGCGGCAGGGGCCTACGAGCAGTACTTC
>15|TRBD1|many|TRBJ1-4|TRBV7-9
CASSDRGATNEKLFF
TGTGCCAGCAGCGACAGGGGAGCAACTAATGAAAAACTGTTTTTT
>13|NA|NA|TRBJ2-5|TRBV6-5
CASQAPAQETQYF
TGTGCCAGTCAGGCCCCTGCCCAAGAGACCCAGTACTTC
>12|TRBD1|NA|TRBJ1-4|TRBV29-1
CSVEYVQGQLFF
TGCAGCGTTGAGTACGTACAGGGGCAACTGTTTTTT
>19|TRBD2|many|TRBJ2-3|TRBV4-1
CASSQEGLAGGLVPDTQYF
TGCGCCAGCAGCCAAGAGGGGTTAGCGGGGGGGCTGGTCCCAGATACGCAGTATTTT
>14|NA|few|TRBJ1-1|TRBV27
CASSSPFMNTEAFF
TGTGCCAGCAGTAGTCCCTTCATGAACACTGAAGCTTTCTTT
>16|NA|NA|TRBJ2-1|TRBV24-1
CATSDSYRSSYNEQFF
TGTGCCACCAGTGACTCCTACAGGAGCTCCTACAATGAGCAGTTCTTC
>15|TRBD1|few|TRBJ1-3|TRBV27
CASSNRGYPGNTIYF
TGTGCCAGCAGCAACAGGGGGTATCCTGGAAACACCATATATTTT
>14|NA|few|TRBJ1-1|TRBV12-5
CASGTGAGYTEAFF
TGTGCTAGTGGTACTGGGGCCGGATACACTGAAGCTTTCTTT
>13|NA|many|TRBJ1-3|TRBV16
CASSLQAGNTIYF
TGTGCCAGCAGCCTCCAAGCTGGAAACACCATATATTTT
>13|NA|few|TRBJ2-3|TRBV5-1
CASSLTGRDTQYF
TGCGCCAGCAGCTTGACAGGGCGAGATACGCAGTATTTT
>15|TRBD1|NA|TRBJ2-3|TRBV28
CASNRPGQGSDTQYF
TGTGCCAGCAACAGACCGGGACAGGGTTCAGATACGCAGTATTTT
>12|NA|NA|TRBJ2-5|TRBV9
CASKGEQETQYF
TGTGCCAGCAAGGGGGAACAAGAGACCCAGTACTTC
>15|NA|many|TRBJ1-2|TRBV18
CASSPGRGDGYGYTF
TGTGCCAGCTCCCCCGGGAGGGGCGATGGCTATGGCTACACCTTC
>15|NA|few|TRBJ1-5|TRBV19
CASSPERRQNQPQHF
TGTGCCAGTAGCCCAGAACGAAGACAGAATCAGCCCCAGCATTTT
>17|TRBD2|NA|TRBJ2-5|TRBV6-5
CASSSIRAGAHQETQYF
TGTGCCAGCAGTTCGATTCGAGCGGGGGCTCACCAAGAGACCCAGTACTTC
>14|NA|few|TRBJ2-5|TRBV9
CASSVGDYQETQYF
TGTGCCAGCAGCGTAGGGGACTACCAAGAGACCCAGTACTTC
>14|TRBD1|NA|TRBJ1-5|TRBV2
CASSPTGGSQPQHF
TGTGCCAGCAGCCCTACAGGGGGGTCTCAGCCCCAGCATTTT
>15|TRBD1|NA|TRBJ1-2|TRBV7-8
CASSSRTGVVYGYTF
TGTGCCAGCAGCTCCCGGACAGGGGTGGTCTATGGCTACACCTTC
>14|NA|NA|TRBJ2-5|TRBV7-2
CASSTPGLEKTQYF
TGTGCCAGCAGCACCCCGGGGCTGGAAAAGACCCAGTACTTC
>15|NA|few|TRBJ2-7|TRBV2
CASSVGAASSYEQYF
TGTGCCAGCAGTGTTGGGGCCGCGAGCTCCTACGAGCAGTACTTC
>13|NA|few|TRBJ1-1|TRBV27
CASSLLAGVAAFF
TGTGCCAGCAGTTTACTCGCAGGGGTGGCGGCTTTCTTT
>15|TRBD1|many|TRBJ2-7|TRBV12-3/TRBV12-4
CASSADRVATYEQYF
TGTGCCAGCAGTGCGGACAGGGTCGCCACCTACGAGCAGTACTTC
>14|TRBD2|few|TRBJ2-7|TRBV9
CASSSLAGGGEQYF
TGTGCCAGCAGCTCGCTAGCGGGAGGGGGCGAGCAGTACTTC
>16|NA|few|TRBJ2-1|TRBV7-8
CASSRPSTGGSGSEFF
TGTGCCAGCAGCCGCCCCTCGACCGGGGGCTCGGGATCAGAGTTCTTC
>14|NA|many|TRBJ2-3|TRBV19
CASKPWTGTDTQYF
TGTGCCAGTAAACCATGGACAGGCACAGATACGCAGTATTTT
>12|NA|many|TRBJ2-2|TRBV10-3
CAISGNTGELFF
TGTGCCATCAGTGGTAACACCGGGGAGCTGTTTTTT
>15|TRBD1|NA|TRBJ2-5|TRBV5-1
CASSFAGGDVETQYF
TGCGCCAGCAGCTTCGCAGGGGGAGATGTGGAGACCCAGTACTTC
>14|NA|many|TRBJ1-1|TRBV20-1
CSARAPRGNTEAFF
TGCAGTGCTAGAGCCCCGCGAGGGAACACTGAAGCTTTCTTT
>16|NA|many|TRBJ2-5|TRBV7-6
CASSLLATQMGETQYF
TGTGCCAGCAGCCTCCTAGCGACCCAAATGGGAGAGACCCAGTACTTC
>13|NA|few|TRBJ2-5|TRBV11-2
CATSGPVGETQYF
TGTGCCACCTCAGGGCCGGTGGGAGAGACCCAGTACTTC
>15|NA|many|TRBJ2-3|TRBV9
CASNLGGVAADTQYF
TGTGCCAGCAACCTAGGTGGGGTTGCCGCAGATACGCAGTATTTT
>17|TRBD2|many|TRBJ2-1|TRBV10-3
CAISAPGGGGTYNEQFF
TGTGCCATCAGTGCCCCGGGGGGCGGGGGGACCTACAATGAGCAGTTCTTC
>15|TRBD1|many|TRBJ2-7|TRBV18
CASSQGQQTTYEQYF
TGTGCCAGCTCCCAGGGACAGCAGACGACCTACGAGCAGTACTTC
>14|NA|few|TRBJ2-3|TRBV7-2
CASSLGQTVDTQYF
TGTGCCAGCAGCTTAGGACAGACAGTGGATACGCAGTATTTT
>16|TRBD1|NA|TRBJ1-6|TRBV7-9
CASSLGAGTGDSPLHF
TGTGCCAGCAGCTTAGGGGCCGGGACAGGGGACTCACCCCTCCACTTT
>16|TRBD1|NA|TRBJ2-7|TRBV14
CASSSTRDRVSYEQYF
TGTGCCAGCAGCTCCACCCGGGACAGGGTCTCCTACGAGCAGTACTTC
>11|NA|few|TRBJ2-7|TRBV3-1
CASSQVGEQYF
TGTGCCAGCAGCCAAGTTGGGGAGCAGTACTTC
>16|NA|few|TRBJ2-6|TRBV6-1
CASSEAEASGANVLTF
TGTGCCAGCAGTGAGGCAGAGGCCTCTGGGGCCAACGTCCTGACTTTC
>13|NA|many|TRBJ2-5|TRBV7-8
CASSLADQETQYF
TGTGCCAGCAGCTTGGCCGACCAAGAGACCCAGTACTTC
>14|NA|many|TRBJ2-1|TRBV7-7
CASSGGTAYNEQFF
TGTGCCAGCAGCGGGGGGACAGCCTACAATGAGCAGTTCTTC
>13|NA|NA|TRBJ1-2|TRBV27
CASRRGGGYGYTF
TGTGCCAGCCGAAGGGGGGGTGGATATGGCTACACCTTC
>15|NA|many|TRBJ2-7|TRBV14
CASSFGQGSSSEQYF
TGTGCCAGCAGCTTCGGCCAGGGGAGCTCCTCCGAGCAGTACTTC
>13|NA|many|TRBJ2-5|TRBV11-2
CASSSGAEETQYF
TGTGCCAGCAGCTCCGGCGCAGAGGAGACCCAGTACTTC
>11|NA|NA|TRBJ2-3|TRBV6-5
CASSAQHTQYF
TGTGCCAGCAGTGCGCAGCATACGCAGTATTTT
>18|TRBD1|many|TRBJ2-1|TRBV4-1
CASSQGLLLEQGVNEQFF
TGCGCCAGCAGCCAAGGACTGCTTCTCGAACAGGGGGTCAATGAGCAGTTCTTC